This T cell receptor (beta chain) originates from a study of beta chain features in type 1 diabetes. As every portion of the isolated RNA was reverse transcribed, the sequencing read expressed TCRB transcripts. Assay used: immunoSEQ multiplex PCR; TCRdb lists only in-frame clones, some missing. The sample shows about 700,000 clones, roughly an eighth of them seen only once. The CDR3 runs 15 residues. Germline V gives CDR1 SNHLY, CDR2 FYNNEI. Deletions cut 4 bases from V and 1 base from J, with 12 bases between. This clone has a handful of counts. Antigen unknown. CD4+ naive, central memory, regulatory and stem cell-like memory cells were sorted via CD45RO/CCR7/CD25/CD127/CD95/CD27. Whole-study results and caveats: Insertions at VDJ junctions were less frequent in type 1 diabetes patients. These patients also deleted more nucleotides at the same junctions. All four CD4+ subsets from Type 1 diabetes patients carried moderately but significantly shorter TCRB CDR3s. An over-representation of cells with high TCR expression could result from cDNA sequencing.

The clonotype comes from a man in his late teens or twenties with type 1 diabetes. The material sequenced was naive CD4+ T cells from blood. The rearrangement uses TRBV2 and TRBJ2-3, with D maybe TRBD1 (5 bases). This CDR3 is CASSGGSSGTDTQYF. In nucleotides, the CDR3 is TGTGCCAGCAGTGGGGGCTCTTCGGGCACAGATACGCAGTATTTT.